A selection of T cell receptor beta chains follows, all from one sample in a study of T cell changes during pregnancy in multiple sclerosis. Repertoires were generated with immunoSEQ multiplex PCR, while TCRdb's copy carries only in-frame clones and drops some. The sample has about 51,000 clones, around 92% seen once. Specimen: CD4+ T cells from peripheral blood mononuclear cells, collected in the third trimester of pregnancy. The receptor set was obtained from a female donor with multiple sclerosis, enrolled in a pregnancy study. Each CDR3 is given with its conserved first and last residue. Each record gives: V gene, J gene, D gene, clone size, CDR3 protein, CDR3 DNA. A D gene is named only where the DNA matches it firmly. Part of the rows lack a size; the others show once, few, many or a class for expanded clones.

V gene: TRBV9
J gene: TRBJ2-2
D gene: TRBD2
clone size: -
CDR3 protein: CASSVDASGAQRELFF
CDR3 DNA: TGTGCCAGCAGCGTAGATGCTAGCGGGGCCCAGCGGGAGCTGTTTTTT

V gene: TRBV6-1
J gene: TRBJ1-1
D gene: TRBD1
clone size: many
CDR3 protein: CASTRDRDQAFF
CDR3 DNA: TGTGCCAGCACCCGGGACAGGGATCAAGCTTTCTTT

V gene: TRBV4-2
J gene: TRBJ1-1
D gene: TRBD1
clone size: -
CDR3 protein: CASSLGTGGTNTEAFF
CDR3 DNA: TGTGCCAGCAGCCTAGGGACAGGGGGCACCAACACTGAAGCTTTCTTT

V gene: TRBV19
J gene: TRBJ2-1
D gene: TRBD2
clone size: -
CDR3 protein: CASRKGSGRGTSYNEQFF
CDR3 DNA: TGTGCCAGTAGGAAGGGAAGCGGGAGGGGAACCTCCTACAATGAGCAGTTCTTC

V gene: TRBV6-5
J gene: TRBJ2-1
D gene: TRBD2
clone size: -
CDR3 protein: CASSQRTSANEQFF
CDR3 DNA: TGTGCCAGCAGTCAAAGGACTAGCGCCAATGAGCAGTTCTTC

V gene: TRBV5-1
J gene: TRBJ2-1
D gene: TRBD1
clone size: -
CDR3 protein: CASSLPGQGYNEQFF
CDR3 DNA: TGCGCCAGCAGCTTACCGGGACAGGGTTACAATGAGCAGTTCTTC

V gene: TRBV28
J gene: TRBJ1-2
D gene: TRBD1
clone size: once
CDR3 protein: CASRRDSPKYGYTF
CDR3 DNA: TGTGCCAGCCGCCGGGACAGCCCAAAGTATGGCTACACCTTC

V gene: TRBV5-1
J gene: TRBJ2-7
D gene: -
clone size: -
CDR3 protein: CASSLGLTGYYEQYF
CDR3 DNA: TGCGCCAGCAGCCTCGGACTGACAGGTTACTACGAGCAGTACTTC

V gene: TRBV4-1
J gene: TRBJ2-3
D gene: TRBD2
clone size: once
CDR3 protein: CASSHRGLAGDTDTQYF
CDR3 DNA: TGCGCCAGCAGCCATCGGGGACTAGCGGGAGACACAGATACGCAGTATTTT

V gene: TRBV5-3
J gene: TRBJ1-1
D gene: -
clone size: -
CDR3 protein: CARSFGGGTEAFF
CDR3 DNA: TGTGCCAGAAGCTTCGGGGGAGGAACTGAAGCTTTCTTT